This entry describes one TCR beta chain. Its antigen is currently unknown. Repertoires were generated with immunoSEQ multiplex PCR, while TCRdb's copy carries only in-frame clones and drops some. The table lists 150,000 to 200,000 clones, just over 85% of them singletons. The data stem from a study of T cell responses to AZD1222 COVID-19 vaccine. Study-wide results and caveats: It was only after the peak T cell response that any repertoires were sampled. Spike-specific TCR breadth rose after two AZD1222 doses, and depth rose as well.

Sequenced material: peripheral blood, taken 28 days after the second AZD1222 dose. The clonotype was recovered from an adult who received the AZD1222 COVID-19 vaccine.

This chain's CDR3 is CASSPLSRGSDTQYF. In DNA form, the CDR3 reads TGCGCCAGCAGCCCCTTAAGTCGGGGATCAGATACGCAGTATTTT. This chain joins TRBV4-3 and TRBJ2-3; possibly TRBD2 for D (5 bases). CDR1 is LGHNA, CDR2 YSLEER, per germline. V gave up 4 bases and J gave up 4 bases, with 15 bases separating them. CDR3 length: 15 residues.